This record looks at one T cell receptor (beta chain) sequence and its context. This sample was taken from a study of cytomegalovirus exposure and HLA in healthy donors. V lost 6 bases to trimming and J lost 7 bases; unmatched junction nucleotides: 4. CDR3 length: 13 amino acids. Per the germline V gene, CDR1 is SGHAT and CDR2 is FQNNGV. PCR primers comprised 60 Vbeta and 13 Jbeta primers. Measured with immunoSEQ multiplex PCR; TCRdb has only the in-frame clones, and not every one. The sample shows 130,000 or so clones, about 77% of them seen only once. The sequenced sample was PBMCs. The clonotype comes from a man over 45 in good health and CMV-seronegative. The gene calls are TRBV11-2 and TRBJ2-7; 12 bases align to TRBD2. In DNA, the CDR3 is TGTGCCAGCAGTCGGACTAGCGGGAAGGAGCAGTACTTC. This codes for CASSRTSGKEQYF. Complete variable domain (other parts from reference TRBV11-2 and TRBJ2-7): EAGVAQSPRYKIIEKRQSVAFWCNPISGHATLYWYQQILGQGPKLLIQFQNNGVVDDSQLPKDRFSAERLKGVDSTLKIQPAKLEDSAVYLCASSRTSGKEQYFGPGTRLTVT.